One and the same sample provided the 26 T cell receptor beta chains below, sequenced in a study of blood T cell repertoires in COVID-19. Clones were read by immunoSEQ multiplex PCR, and TCRdb kept only the in-frame ones, dropping some. The sample holds under 200,000 clones; roughly four fifths are singletons and the top ten take 1.5%. The sequenced sample consisted of peripheral blood. The origin of the receptors is a human donor in a cohort sampled during active COVID-19.

The chain has TRBV11-3 and TRBJ1-2; a possible D gene is TRBD1 (6 bases). CDR1 and CDR2 from the germline V gene are SGHNT and YENEEA. V lost 4 bases and J 4 bases, leaving 16 bases between the germline ends. The CDR3 covers 15 residues. CDR3 protein: CASSSPGGGLYGYTF. DNA of the CDR3: TGTGCCAGCAGCTCCCCGGGCGGGGGCCTCTATGGCTACACCTTC.

This clone is a singleton in its sample. This rearrangement joins TRBV10-3 to TRBJ1-2; 7 bases line up with TRBD1. CDR3 length equals 15 residues. V dropped 10 bases and J dropped 2; count of bases not matched to a gene: 13. Germline V gives CDR1 ENHRY, CDR2 SYGVKD. CDR3 amino acids: CATSTGVNLNYGYTF. CDR3 DNA sequence: TGTGCCACCAGCACAGGGGTCAACTTGAACTATGGCTACACCTTC.

The chain employs TRBV12-3 or TRBV12-4 and TRBJ2-5; 7 bases line up with TRBD1. V shed 0 bases and J 9 bases; nucleotides not matched to a gene: 1. The CDR3 consists of 12 residues. CDR3 region: CASSLAGTAQYF. The CDR3 region has the DNA TGTGCCAGCAGTTTAGCCGGGACAGCCCAGTACTTC.

V is TRBV9 and J is TRBJ1-1; D remains unclear. The germline CDR1 and CDR2 sequences are SGDLS and YYNGEE. Between the trimmed V and J ends, which lost 0 bases and 1 base, there was a span of 10 bases. The CDR3 has 15 residues. In DNA form, the CDR3 reads TGTGCCAGCAGCGTAGTAACTGAGTGGAACACTGAAGCTTTCTTT. This encodes CASSVVTEWNTEAFF.

The chain carries TRBV19 and TRBJ2-3; D is possibly TRBD2 (5 bases). Trimming stripped 1 base from V and 6 bases from J, with 14 bases between. Per the germline V gene, CDR1 is LNHDA and CDR2 is SQIVND (reference sequence). The CDR3 contains 15 residues. CDR3 nucleotides: TGTGCCAGTAGTATAGTATCCGGGGTGAGGGATACGCAGTATTTT. Protein sequence: CASSIVSGVRDTQYF.

This chain uses TRBV27 with TRBJ1-1; 9 bases line up with TRBD1. Per the germline V gene, CDR1 is MNHEY and CDR2 is SMNVEV (reference sequence). V was clipped by 6 bases and J by 1 base; unmatched bases: 6. This CDR3 region has 15 residues. The CDR3 loop is CASSPKTGGNTEAFF. The CDR3 bases are TGTGCCAGCAGCCCAAAGACAGGGGGGAACACTGAAGCTTTCTTT.

The genes are TRBV28 and TRBJ1-2; 12 bases align to TRBD1. The J segment lost 1 base and the V segment lost 5 bases, leaving 5 bases of the junction unmatched. Looked up from germline, CDR1 is MDHEN and CDR2 is SYDVKM. This CDR3 is built from 16 residues. CDR3 amino acids: CASSPGQGAVNYGYTF. The CDR3 bases are TGTGCCAGCAGTCCGGGACAGGGGGCCGTTAACTATGGCTACACCTTC.

This clone was detected once. J is TRBJ1-1 and V is TRBV24-1; 7 bases align to TRBD1. The germline gives CDR1 KGHDR, CDR2 SFDVKD. Germline trimming cut 7 bases from V and 6 bases from J; bases unmatched to any gene: 1. This CDR3 spans 11 amino acids. The CDR3 reads CATRTGSEAFF. Written as DNA, the CDR3 is TGTGCCACCAGGACAGGGTCTGAAGCTTTCTTT.

The chain links TRBV10-2 to TRBJ2-7, with 7 bases lining up with TRBD2. The CDR3 has 14 amino acids. CDR1 WSHSY and CDR2 SAAADI come from the germline V gene. V shed 6 bases and J 1 base; nucleotides not matched to a gene: 6. The CDR3 nucleotides are TGCGCCAGCAGGAGACTAGCCTCTTCCTACGAGCAGTACTTC. Protein product: CASRRLASSYEQYF.

The chain uses TRBV14 and TRBJ2-2; the D gene is possibly TRBD1 (5 bases). Germline values: CDR1 SGHDN, CDR2 FVKESK. V was pared by 6 bases and J by 4 bases, with 12 bases between. This CDR3 contains 14 residues. CDR3 sequence: CASRDSLVTGELFF. The CDR3 coding sequence is TGTGCCAGCAGAGACAGTCTGGTCACCGGGGAGCTGTTTTTT.

The J gene is TRBJ2-1, the V gene TRBV28; 10 bases are shared with TRBD2. V shed 7 bases and J 4 bases; nucleotides not matched to a gene: 10. Germline values: CDR1 MDHEN, CDR2 SYDVKM. This CDR3 region has 16 residues. The CDR3 loop is CASTPPSGRAYNEQFF. The CDR3 region has the DNA TGTGCCAGCACCCCCCCGAGCGGGAGGGCATACAATGAGCAGTTCTTC.

The V and J genes are TRBV15 and TRBJ2-6; 8 nucleotides match TRBD1. There are 18 residues in the CDR3. Germline V CDR1 and CDR2: LNHNV, YYDKDF (reference sequence). The ends lost 6 bases at V and 2 bases at J; junction bases unmatched: 12. In DNA form, the CDR3 reads TGTGCCACCAGGGGCCCTAGCAGGGGGCCAACTGGGGCCAACGTCCTGACTTTC. Its translation is CATRGPSRGPTGANVLTF.

The chain is built from TRBV7-9 and TRBJ2-7; the match to TRBD1 covers 12 bases. V was pared by 5 bases and J by 4 bases, with 6 bases of the junction left unmatched. Looked up from germline, CDR1 is SEHNR and CDR2 is FQNEAQ (reference sequence). The CDR3 runs 15 residues. The DNA of the CDR3 is TGTGCCAGCAGCGTACCGGGACAGGGGGCTTACGAGCAGTACTTC. Translating gives CASSVPGQGAYEQYF.

The chain joins TRBV7-8 to TRBJ2-7; weak D call: TRBD2 (5 bases). Germline-derived CDR1 and CDR2 are SGHVS and FQNEAQ. Trimming stripped 5 bases from V and 3 bases from J, with 8 bases between. The CDR3 totals 12 residues. The CDR3 protein is CASSPAGYEQYF. In DNA, the CDR3 is TGTGCCAGCAGCCCCGCGGGCTACGAGCAGTACTTC.

The V and J genes are TRBV2 and TRBJ1-5; D gene unclear. Per the germline V gene, CDR1 is SNHLY and CDR2 is FYNNEI. This CDR3 region has 13 residues. Deletions cut 7 bases from V and 0 bases from J, with 7 bases between. Written as DNA, the CDR3 is TGTGCCAGCAAACAGAGTAGCAATCAGCCCCAGCATTTT. Translated: CASKQSSNQPQHF.

The V and J genes are TRBV3-1 (or the pseudogene TRBV3-2) and TRBJ2-7; 7 bases match TRBD2. Losses at the gene ends were 4 bases for V and 6 bases for J; bases not matched to a gene: 3. The germline CDR1 and CDR2 sequences are LGHDT and YNNKEL (reference sequence). The CDR3 is made up of 12 amino acids. CDR3 protein: CASSLTSFEQYF. CDR3 in DNA: TGTGCCAGCAGCCTGACTAGCTTCGAGCAGTACTTC.

The V call is TRBV4-2, the J call TRBJ1-2, with D perhaps TRBD1 (6 bases). The V end lost 4 bases, the J end lost 5 bases, and 11 bases lay between the germline ends. This CDR3 is 13 amino acids long. Germline values: CDR1 LGHNA, CDR2 YNFKEQ. In DNA form, the CDR3 reads TGTGCCAGCAGCCCCGGGCAGGGGTATGGCTACACCTTC. This translates into CASSPGQGYGYTF.

The chain uses TRBV7-3 and TRBJ1-4, with 9 bases lining up with TRBD1. This CDR3 is 15 amino acids long. CDR1 SGHTA and CDR2 FQGTGA come from the germline V gene. V was clipped by 2 bases and J by 7 bases; unmatched bases: 5. CDR3 sequence reads: CASSLPQGAGEKLFF. In DNA, the CDR3 is TGTGCCAGCAGCTTACCACAGGGGGCAGGTGAAAAACTGTTTTTT. The whole variable domain, filled in from reference TRBV7-3 and TRBJ1-4, reads GAGVSQTPSNKVTEKGKYVELRCDPISGHTALYWYRQSLGQGPEFLIYFQGTGAADDSGLPNDRFFAVRPEGSVSTLKIQRTERGDSAVYLCASSLPQGAGEKLFFGSGTQLSVL.

This clone has just one count. The chain is built from TRBV2 and TRBJ2-5; 9 positions match TRBD1. Per germline, CDR1 SNHLY and CDR2 FYNNEI. The CDR3 has 14 residues. J was trimmed by 5 bases and V by 6 bases; bases with no gene match: 7. The DNA for the CDR3 is TGTGCCAGCAGGGCGGGACAGGGCGTGGAGACCCAGTACTTC. Amino acids: CASRAGQGVETQYF.

The chain recombines TRBV7-2 with TRBJ2-7; 9 bases match TRBD2. CDR3 length: 17 amino acids. The germline gives CDR1 SGHTA, CDR2 FQGNSA. Losses at the gene ends were 1 base for V and 5 bases for J; bases not matched to a gene: 12. The CDR3 is CASSLDGSGSFKNEQYF. As DNA, the CDR3 is TGTGCCAGCAGCTTAGACGGTAGCGGGAGCTTTAAGAACGAGCAGTACTTC.

The chain employs TRBV7-2 and TRBJ2-2, with TRBD2 as a possible D gene (7 bases). This CDR3 is built from 16 residues. Deletions cut 0 bases from V and 5 bases from J, with 13 bases between. The germline V gene has CDR1 SGHTA and CDR2 FQGNSA. The CDR3 is CASSLAGGGTTGELFF. As DNA, the CDR3 is TGTGCCAGCAGCTTAGCGGGAGGGGGGACGACCGGGGAGCTGTTTTTT.

The rearrangement uses TRBV5-1 and TRBJ1-1; D possibly corresponds to TRBD1 (6 bases). Germline V gives CDR1 SGHRS, CDR2 YFSETQ. The CDR3 length is 16 residues. V was trimmed by 3 bases and J by 0 bases, leaving 15 bases between them. DNA for the CDR3: TGCGCCAGCAGCTCGGGAGGGACACTAATGAACACTGAAGCTTTCTTT. It codes for CASSSGGTLMNTEAFF.

This chain connects TRBV27 to TRBJ2-1, with 10 bases identical to TRBD1. J lost 14 bases, V lost 2 bases, and 0 bases had no gene match. The CDR3 extends over 11 amino acids. Germline CDR1 MNHEY, CDR2 SMNVEV (reference sequence). CDR3 bases: TGTGCCAGCAGTTTAGGACAGGGGGAGTTCTTC. It is translated as CASSLGQGEFF.

V and J are TRBV2 and TRBJ2-5; TRBD2 matches 15 bases. The V segment lost 6 bases and the J segment 2 bases; nucleotides outside the gene matches: 4. Germline loops: CDR1 SNHLY, CDR2 FYNNEI. The CDR3 sequence is 16 residues long. The CDR3 nucleotides are TGTGCCAGCAGCGGGACTAGCGGGGGGCCACAAGAGACCCAGTACTTC. This sequence encodes CASSGTSGGPQETQYF.

The V and J genes are TRBV7-3 and TRBJ2-2; 8 positions agree with TRBD1. The CDR3 covers 17 residues. With V trimmed by 4 bases and J by 2 bases, 9 bases remained unmatched. The germline gives CDR1 SGHTA, CDR2 FQGTGA. CDR3 nucleotides: TGTGCCAGCAGCTCCTACGGGACAGGAGACAACACCGGGGAGCTGTTTTTT. Protein sequence: CASSSYGTGDNTGELFF.

As DNA, the CDR3 is TGCAGCGTTGAAGTGGGAGAAAATAACTATGGCTACACCTTC. Translating it yields CSVEVGENNYGYTF. The rearrangement joins TRBV29-1 to TRBJ1-2; D call uncertain. Germline V gene data show CDR1 as SQVTM and CDR2 as ANQGSEA. The CDR3 extends over 14 amino acids. V shed 1 base and J shed 1 base, with 10 bases lying between them.